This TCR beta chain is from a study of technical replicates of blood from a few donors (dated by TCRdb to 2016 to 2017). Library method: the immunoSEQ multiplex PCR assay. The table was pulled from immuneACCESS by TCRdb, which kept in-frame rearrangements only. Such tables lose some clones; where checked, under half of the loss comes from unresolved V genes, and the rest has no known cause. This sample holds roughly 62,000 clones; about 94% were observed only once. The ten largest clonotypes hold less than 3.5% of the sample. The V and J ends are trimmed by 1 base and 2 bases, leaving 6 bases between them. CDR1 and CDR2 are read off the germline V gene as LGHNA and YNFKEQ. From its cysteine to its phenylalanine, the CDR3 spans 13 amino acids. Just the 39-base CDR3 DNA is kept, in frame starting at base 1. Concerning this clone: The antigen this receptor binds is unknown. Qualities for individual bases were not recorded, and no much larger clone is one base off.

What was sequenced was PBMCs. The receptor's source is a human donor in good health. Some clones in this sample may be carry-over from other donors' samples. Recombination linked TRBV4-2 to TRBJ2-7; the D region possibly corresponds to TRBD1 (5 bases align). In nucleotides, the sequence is TGTGCCAGCAGCCAAGTAGGGGCCTACGAGCAGTACTTC. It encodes CASSQVGAYEQYF.